The 25 T cell receptor beta chains below all came from one sample that was sequenced in a study of cytomegalovirus exposure and HLA in healthy donors. Primers: 60 Vbeta forward and 13 Jbeta reverse. Here immunoSEQ multiplex PCR was the method, and the copy in TCRdb shows in-frame clones only, minus some. The table lists 50,000 to 65,000 clones, around 82% of them singletons. Input material: PBMCs. The receptors derive from a woman aged 18-29 years in good health and CMV-seronegative.

V is TRBV19 and J is TRBJ2-7; 8 nucleotides match TRBD2. Germline V gene data show CDR1 as LNHDA and CDR2 as SQIVND (reference sequence). The CDR3 runs to 15 residues. Trimming removed 5 bases from V and 3 bases from J; junction bases left unmatched: 9. DNA of the CDR3: TGTGCCAGTAGTGGAAGCTCACTAGCGGACTACGAGCAGTACTTC. This translates into CASSGSSLADYEQYF. Based on the CDR3 plus reference TRBV19 and TRBJ2-7, the full variable domain is DGGITQSPKYLFRKEGQNVTLSCEQNLNHDAMYWYRQDPGQGLRLIYYSQIVNDFQKGDIAEGYSVSREKKESFPLTVTSAQKNPTAFYLCASSGSSLADYEQYFGPGTRLTVT.

The chain is built from TRBV7-9 and TRBJ2-7; D gene ambiguous. CDR3 length: 15 residues. Deletions cut 2 bases from V and 3 bases from J, with 14 bases between. Germline loops: CDR1 SEHNR, CDR2 FQNEAQ (reference sequence). CDR3: CASSLPKSRIYEQYF. Written as DNA, the CDR3 is TGTGCCAGCAGCTTACCAAAGAGTCGAATCTACGAGCAGTACTTC.

The rearrangement joins TRBV18 to TRBJ1-1; 7 bases fit TRBD1. J gave up 7 bases and V 3 bases, and 11 bases lay outside the gene matches. Germline V gene data show CDR1 as KGHSH and CDR2 as LQKENI. This CDR3 has 15 residues. Written as DNA, the CDR3 is TGTGCCAGCTCACCTCCCTCCAACAGGGGCGGTGAAGCTTTCTTT. This sequence encodes CASSPPSNRGGEAFF.

This rearrangement joins TRBV19 to TRBJ2-6, with 9 bases aligning to TRBD1. V trimming: 5 bases; J trimming: 2 bases; junction bases outside the gene matches: 7. From germline, CDR1 is LNHDA and CDR2 SQIVND (reference sequence). CDR3 size: 17 residues. The CDR3 reads CASSLIGTGPGANVLTF. CDR3 nucleotides: TGTGCCAGTAGTCTGATAGGGACAGGGCCTGGGGCCAACGTCCTGACTTTC.

This clone has just a few counts. In DNA, the CDR3 is TGCAGCGTTGAATCGGGGAGTGGAGAGACCCAGTACTTC. It specifies CSVESGSGETQYF. This chain uses TRBV29-1 with TRBJ2-5; TRBD2 is a possible D gene (5 bases). The CDR3 loop spans 13 amino acids. Germline V CDR1 and CDR2: SQVTM, ANQGSEA. V shed 2 bases and J shed 4 bases, with 11 bases lying between them.

This chain connects TRBV11-2 to TRBJ1-5, with TRBD1 matching over 7 bases. The CDR3 is 13 residues long. Germline CDR1 SGHAT, CDR2 FQNNGV. V was pared by 6 bases and J by 4 bases, with 3 bases of the junction left unmatched. CDR3 protein: CASRQGSNQPQHF. DNA of the CDR3: TGTGCCAGCAGACAGGGGTCTAATCAGCCCCAGCATTTT.

The chain joins TRBV5-1 to TRBJ2-7, with 7 nucleotides matching TRBD2. J gave up 2 bases and V 0 bases, and 11 bases lay outside the gene matches. CDR1 and CDR2 (germline): SGHRS, YFSETQ. The CDR3 runs to 17 residues. The CDR3 reads CASSLGWAAGPAYEQYF. The CDR3 DNA follows: TGCGCCAGCAGCTTGGGTTGGGCAGCGGGACCAGCCTACGAGCAGTACTTC. Supplemented by reference TRBV5-1 and TRBJ2-7, the full variable domain reads KAGVTQTPRYLIKTRGQQVTLSCSPISGHRSVSWYQQTPGQGLQFLFEYFSETQRNKGNFPGRFSGRQFSNSRSEMNVSTLELGDSALYLCASSLGWAAGPAYEQYFGPGTRLTVT.

This chain uses TRBV28 with TRBJ1-5; 9 bases fit TRBD1. CDR3 length: 15 residues. CDR1 and CDR2 from the germline V gene are MDHEN and SYDVKM. V gave up 8 bases and J gave up 0 bases; unmatched junction bases: 5. The CDR3 protein is CASGTGRDSNQPQHF. The CDR3 coding sequence is TGTGCCAGCGGGACAGGGCGAGATAGCAATCAGCCCCAGCATTTT.

V and J are TRBV27 and TRBJ1-2, with D possibly being TRBD1 (6 bases). V lost 5 bases and J 6 bases, leaving 7 bases between the germline ends. The CDR3 has 11 amino acids. Per germline, CDR1 MNHEY and CDR2 SMNVEV (reference sequence). CDR3 residues: CASSAGDGYTF. CDR3 nucleotides: TGTGCCAGCAGTGCAGGGGATGGCTACACCTTC.

This clone was observed a handful of times. This chain joins TRBV19 and TRBJ2-1; TRBD2 matches at 12 bases. The length of the CDR3 is 17 residues. The J segment lost 6 bases and the V segment lost 3 bases, leaving 9 bases of the junction unmatched. Per germline, CDR1 LNHDA and CDR2 SQIVND (reference sequence). CDR3 DNA sequence: TGTGCCAGTAGTATTAAGGCTAGCGGGAGGGCCTTCAATGAGCAGTTCTTC. Translation gives CASSIKASGRAFNEQFF.

This clone was recorded once. This sequence joins TRBV29-1 and TRBJ2-3; the D gene is possibly TRBD2 (5 bases). Germline V gene lookup returns CDR1 SQVTM and CDR2 ANQGSEA. CDR3 length equals 13 residues. V lost 2 bases and J lost 4, with 10 bases in between. CDR3 sequence reads: CSVERGISDTQYF. The CDR3 DNA sequence: TGCAGCGTTGAACGGGGTATCTCAGATACGCAGTATTTT.

The V gene is TRBV4-1, the J gene TRBJ2-7; tentative D call: TRBD2 (6 bases). The V end lost 2 bases, the J end lost 0 bases, and 8 bases lay between the germline ends. The CDR3 consists of 14 residues. Per the germline V gene, CDR1 is MGHRA and CDR2 is YSYEKL. The CDR3 nucleotides read TGCGCCAGCAGCCAAAATAGCGGCTCCTACGAGCAGTACTTC. Its translation: CASSQNSGSYEQYF.

The chain is built from TRBV7-6 and TRBJ1-4, with D perhaps matching TRBD1 (6 bases). Trimming took 2 bases from V and 8 from J, leaving 15 bases between them. This CDR3 comprises 15 residues. CDR1 is SGHVS, CDR2 FNYEAQ, per germline. The CDR3 is CASSLLGALQEKLFF. The CDR3 DNA reads as TGTGCCAGCAGCTTATTGGGGGCTCTCCAGGAAAAACTGTTTTTT.

The rearrangement joins TRBV28 to TRBJ1-2; 7 bases line up with TRBD1. V lost 4 bases, J lost 3 bases, and 8 bases stayed unmatched. Germline CDR1 reads MDHEN; CDR2 reads SYDVKM. The CDR3 has 15 amino acids. CDR3 sequence reads: CASSSGQRRHYGYTF. CDR3 sequence (DNA): TGTGCCAGCAGTTCGGGACAGCGACGCCACTATGGCTACACCTTC.

This chain uses TRBV5-1 with TRBJ2-5; TRBD2 matches 7 bases. This CDR3 spans 14 amino acids. Losses at the gene ends were 6 bases for V and 5 bases for J; bases not matched to a gene: 10. The V gene's germline CDR1 is SGHRS and CDR2 YFSETQ. CDR3 in amino acids: CASNSGPGGETQYF. The CDR3 bases are TGCGCCAGCAACTCGGGTCCGGGGGGTGAGACCCAGTACTTC.

This CDR3 is CAPGSTDTQYF. CDR3 sequence (DNA): TGTGCCCCGGGGAGCACAGATACGCAGTATTTT. The chain combines TRBV2 with TRBJ2-3; D is perhaps TRBD2 (5 bases). From germline, CDR1 is SNHLY and CDR2 FYNNEI. V lost 11 bases, J lost 0 bases, and 6 bases lay in between. The CDR3 is 11 residues long.

The genes are TRBV5-4 and TRBJ2-5; no reliable D call. The V end lost 4 bases, the J end lost 1 base, and 5 bases lay between the germline ends. Germline-derived CDR1 and CDR2 are SGHNT and YYREEE (reference sequence). The CDR3 runs 12 residues. The CDR3 DNA follows: TGTGCCAGCAGCCTCCTCCAAGAGACCCAGTACTTC. Translating gives CASSLLQETQYF.

V is TRBV6-1 and J is TRBJ1-2; unclear D gene. There are 11 residues in the CDR3. V lost 3 bases and J 12 bases, leaving 11 bases between the germline ends. Germline loops: CDR1 MNHNS, CDR2 SASEGT. CDR3 DNA: TGTGCCAGCAGTGAGTACCGCCCGGACACCTTC. As protein: CASSEYRPDTF.

The rearrangement links TRBV29-1 to TRBJ1-1; a weak D match, TRBD1 (6 bases). V was shortened by 0 bases and J by 5 bases, with 16 bases between the two germline ends. The germline V gene encodes CDR1 SQVTM and CDR2 ANQGSEA. The CDR3 runs 15 residues. CDR3 sequence: CSVEDRGGARTEAFF. The CDR3 DNA is TGCAGCGTTGAAGATAGAGGGGGGGCGCGTACTGAAGCTTTCTTT.

CDR3 amino acids: CAWSVARGYGYTF. CDR3 in DNA: TGTGCCTGGAGTGTGGCACGGGGCTATGGCTACACCTTC. This chain links TRBV30 with TRBJ1-2, with no clear D. V shed 0 bases and J shed 4 bases, with 9 bases lying between them. Germline V gene sequence: CDR1 GTSNPN, CDR2 SVGIG (reference sequence). This CDR3 is built from 13 residues.

The rearrangement uses TRBV27 and TRBJ2-7; 10 bases are a match to TRBD2. CDR3 length: 20 residues. J was trimmed by 1 base and V by 5 bases; bases with no gene match: 20. Germline CDR1 reads MNHEY; CDR2 reads SMNVEV (reference sequence). CDR3 loop: CASSPRGGLAVLARSYEQYF. CDR3 nucleotides: TGTGCCAGCAGTCCCCGGGGAGGACTAGCGGTCTTAGCAAGGTCCTACGAGCAGTACTTC.

This chain links TRBV27 with TRBJ2-1; TRBD1 agrees at 10 bases. This CDR3 is 15 amino acids long. The V gene's germline CDR1 is MNHEY and CDR2 SMNVEV (reference sequence). Unmatched junction bases numbered 8, after V lost 10 bases and J lost 2 bases. The CDR3 spells CATITGTGAYNEQFF. The CDR3, as DNA: TGTGCCACCATAACCGGGACAGGGGCCTACAATGAGCAGTTCTTC.

CDR3 nucleotides: TGTGCCAGCAGTTTAAGGGGAATGAACACTGAAGCTTTCTTT. It specifies CASSLRGMNTEAFF. V usage is TRBV27 and J usage is TRBJ1-1, with D tentatively TRBD1 (5 bases). V was shortened by 2 bases and J by 0 bases, with 7 bases between the two germline ends. This CDR3 is built from 14 residues. Germline CDR1 and CDR2: MNHEY and SMNVEV (reference sequence).

This clone was counted between two and nine times. The chain employs TRBV6-1 and TRBJ1-4; no definite D call. Germline V gives CDR1 MNHNS, CDR2 SASEGT. The CDR3 contains 14 residues. V shed 6 bases and J shed 0 bases, with 8 bases lying between them. Here the CDR3 DNA reads TGTGCCAGCAGCCTAGTCGCAACTAATGAAAAACTGTTTTTT. It encodes CASSLVATNEKLFF.

V and J are TRBV27 and TRBJ1-5; 7 bases fit TRBD1. The germline V gene encodes CDR1 MNHEY and CDR2 SMNVEV (reference sequence). This CDR3 spans 15 amino acids. The V gene end was trimmed by 5 bases and the J gene end by 4 bases; junction bases not matched to a gene: 8. CDR3 DNA sequence: TGTGCCAGCAGTCCTCCCGGCAGGGGGAATCAGCCCCAGCATTTT. Residues: CASSPPGRGNQPQHF.